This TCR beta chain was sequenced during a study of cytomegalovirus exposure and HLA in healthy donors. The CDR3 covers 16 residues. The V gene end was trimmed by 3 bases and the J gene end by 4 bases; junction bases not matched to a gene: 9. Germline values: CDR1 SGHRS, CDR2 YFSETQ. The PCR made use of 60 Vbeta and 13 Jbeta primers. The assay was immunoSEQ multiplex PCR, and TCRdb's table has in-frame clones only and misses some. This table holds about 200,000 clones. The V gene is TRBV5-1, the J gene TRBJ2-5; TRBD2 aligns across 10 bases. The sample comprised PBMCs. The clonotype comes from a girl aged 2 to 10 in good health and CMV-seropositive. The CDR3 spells CASSSPLAGVSETQYF. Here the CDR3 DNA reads TGCGCCAGCAGCTCCCCGCTAGCGGGAGTGTCAGAGACCCAGTACTTC.